This T cell receptor beta chain originates from a study of cytotoxic CD8 clonotypes in ibrutinib-treated CLL. Study at large: Patients: fewer than 12 relapsed/refractory, under 16 treatment-naive, some 18 IGHV unmutated.

The CDR3 length is 14 residues. The V gene end was trimmed by 7 bases and the J gene end by 8 bases; junction bases not matched to a gene: 13. Germline loops: CDR1 SGHNT, CDR2 YYREEE (reference sequence). T cells were sequenced at a targeted depth of 1 in 200,000 to 1 in 1 million. Assay used: immunoSEQ multiplex PCR; TCRdb lists only in-frame clones, some missing. This table has around 150,000 clones, over 65% appearing once. The genes are TRBV5-4 and TRBJ2-3, with 7 bases lining up with TRBD1. The sequence was obtained from a human donor with chronic lymphocytic leukemia. The source was PBMCs, collected after 12 months of ibrutinib treatment. CDR3 DNA sequence: TGTGCCAGCGGGTGGGTGGGACAGCAGGGTACGCAGTATTTT. Encoded protein: CASGWVGQQGTQYF. The variable domain in full, completed from reference TRBV5-4 and TRBJ2-3, reads ETGVTQSPTHLIKTRGQQVTLRCSSQSGHNTVSWYQQALGQGPQFIFQYYREEENGRGNFPPRFSGLQFPNYSSELNVNALELDDSALYLCASGWVGQQGTQYFGPGTRLTVL.